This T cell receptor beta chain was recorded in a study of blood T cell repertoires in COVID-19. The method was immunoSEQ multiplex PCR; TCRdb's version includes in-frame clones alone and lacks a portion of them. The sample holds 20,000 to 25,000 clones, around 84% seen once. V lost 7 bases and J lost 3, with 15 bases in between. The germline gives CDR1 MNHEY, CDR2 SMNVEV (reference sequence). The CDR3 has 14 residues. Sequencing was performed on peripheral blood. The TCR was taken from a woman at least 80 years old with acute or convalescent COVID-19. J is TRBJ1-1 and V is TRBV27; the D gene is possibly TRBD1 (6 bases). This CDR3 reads CASTGQLGHTEAFF. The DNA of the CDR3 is TGTGCCAGCACCGGACAGTTGGGCCACACTGAAGCTTTCTTT.